Listed below are T cell receptor beta chains from one sample, sequenced in a study of regulatory T cells in long-lasting Graves disease. MiXCR was run by TCRdb on the multiplex PCR reads, yielding one entry per CDR3 protein. This sample has around 450,000 distinct CDR3 sequences; 20% to 25% occur once, and the top ten carry around 7%. Specimen: peripheral blood mononuclear cells (PBMCs), collected when the disease was refractory, from a patient treated with antithyroid drugs. The origin of the receptors is a female donor with Graves disease. CDR3s include the opening cysteine and the closing phenylalanine or tryptophan. A D gene is named only where the DNA matches it firmly. Some rows have no size entry. The others give once, few or many, or a class for an expanded clone.

d_gene: NA; j_gene: TRBJ2-5; abundance: few; v_gene: TRBV7-2; CDR3nt: TGTGCCAGCAGCTTAGTTTTGTGGCGAGGGGGATTCCAAGAGACCCAGTACTTC; CDR3aa: CASSLVLWRGGFQETQYF
d_gene: NA; j_gene: TRBJ2-2; abundance: many; v_gene: TRBV12-5; CDR3nt: TGTGCTAGTGGTTCGGCGACAGGCCAATTTTCCACCGGGGAGCTGTTTTTT; CDR3aa: CASGSATGQFSTGELFF
d_gene: NA; j_gene: TRBJ1-2; abundance: many; v_gene: TRBV5-1; CDR3nt: TGCGCCAGCAGCTTGGCAGGGACCAATGGCTACACCTTC; CDR3aa: CASSLAGTNGYTF
d_gene: TRBD1; j_gene: TRBJ2-7; abundance: many; v_gene: TRBV27; CDR3nt: TGTGCCAGCAGAAAGACAGGGGGCAACTACGAGCAGTACTTC; CDR3aa: CASRKTGGNYEQYF
d_gene: NA; j_gene: TRBJ1-4; abundance: few; v_gene: TRBV28; CDR3nt: TGTGCCAGCAGTTCCGACCCCTCTAATGAAAAACTGTTTTTT; CDR3aa: CASSSDPSNEKLFF
d_gene: TRBD2; j_gene: TRBJ2-7; abundance: many; v_gene: TRBV28; CDR3nt: TGTGCCAGCAGACGAGGGACTAGCGGGATGAACGAGCAGTACTTC; CDR3aa: CASRRGTSGMNEQYF
d_gene: NA; j_gene: TRBJ1-5; abundance: few; v_gene: TRBV7-9; CDR3nt: TGTGCCAGCAGCGAACGGTCCGGGGACAATCAGCCCCAGCATTTT; CDR3aa: CASSERSGDNQPQHF
d_gene: TRBD2; j_gene: TRBJ2-3; abundance: NA; v_gene: TRBV28; CDR3nt: TGCAGCGGGAGGTCCCCTAGCACAGATACGCAGTATTTT; CDR3aa: CSGRSPSTDTQYF
d_gene: NA; j_gene: TRBJ1-4; abundance: NA; v_gene: TRBV6-2/TRBV6-3; CDR3nt: TGTGCCAGCACGGGGGTCCTTAGAGAAAAACTGTTTTTT; CDR3aa: CASTGVLREKLFF
d_gene: NA; j_gene: TRBJ2-5; abundance: NA; v_gene: TRBV5-1; CDR3nt: TGTGCCAGCAGTTCCGGACAGCTTCAAGAGACCCAGTACTTC; CDR3aa: CASSSGQLQETQYF
d_gene: NA; j_gene: TRBJ2-7; abundance: many; v_gene: TRBV20-1; CDR3nt: TGCAGTGCTGCCCGGGACCCTTTTTCCGAGCAGTACTTC; CDR3aa: CSAARDPFSEQYF
d_gene: NA; j_gene: TRBJ1-4; abundance: NA; v_gene: TRBV7-8; CDR3nt: TGTGCCAGCAGCACCGGACAGACAATTGCAACTAATGAAAAACTGTTTTTT; CDR3aa: CASSTGQTIATNEKLFF
d_gene: NA; j_gene: TRBJ2-7; abundance: many; v_gene: TRBV7-9; CDR3nt: TGTGCCAGCAGCCCCCCAGGTGGCCCCAGCGAGCAGTACTTC; CDR3aa: CASSPPGGPSEQYF
d_gene: NA; j_gene: TRBJ2-2; abundance: few; v_gene: TRBV5-4; CDR3nt: TGTGCCAGCAGCTTGGAGGGCAGGGGTGGGACCGGGGAGCTGTTTTTT; CDR3aa: CASSLEGRGGTGELFF
d_gene: NA; j_gene: TRBJ2-7; abundance: NA; v_gene: TRBV18; CDR3nt: TGTGCCAGCTCACGCCGGGACTTGAACTACGAGCAGTACTTC; CDR3aa: CASSRRDLNYEQYF
d_gene: TRBD1; j_gene: TRBJ2-2; abundance: NA; v_gene: TRBV14; CDR3nt: TGTGCCAGCAGCCGAATCCCGAGGACAGGGGGCGTGGGTACCGGGGAGCTGTTTTTT; CDR3aa: CASSRIPRTGGVGTGELFF
d_gene: TRBD1; j_gene: TRBJ2-1; abundance: NA; v_gene: TRBV27; CDR3nt: TGTGCCAGCAGCGACAGACAGGGCCGGAATGAGCAGTTCTTC; CDR3aa: CASSDRQGRNEQFF
d_gene: NA; j_gene: TRBJ2-2; abundance: NA; v_gene: TRBV19; CDR3nt: TGTGCCAGTAGTCACGCCAACACCGGGGAGCTGTTTTTT; CDR3aa: CASSHANTGELFF
d_gene: TRBD2; j_gene: TRBJ2-7; abundance: NA; v_gene: TRBV29-1; CDR3nt: TGCAGCGTTCGAGGACTAGCGGGAACCTACGAGCAGTACTTC; CDR3aa: CSVRGLAGTYEQYF
d_gene: TRBD1; j_gene: TRBJ2-2; abundance: few; v_gene: TRBV28; CDR3nt: TGTGCCAGCCTACCCCCTCTCAGGGGGCGCCGTGCCGGGGAGCTGTTTTTT; CDR3aa: CASLPPLRGRRAGELFF
d_gene: TRBD1; j_gene: TRBJ2-5; abundance: few; v_gene: TRBV5-1; CDR3nt: TGCGCCAGCAGCTTGACAGGGGGCGTCGAGACCCAGTACTTC; CDR3aa: CASSLTGGVETQYF